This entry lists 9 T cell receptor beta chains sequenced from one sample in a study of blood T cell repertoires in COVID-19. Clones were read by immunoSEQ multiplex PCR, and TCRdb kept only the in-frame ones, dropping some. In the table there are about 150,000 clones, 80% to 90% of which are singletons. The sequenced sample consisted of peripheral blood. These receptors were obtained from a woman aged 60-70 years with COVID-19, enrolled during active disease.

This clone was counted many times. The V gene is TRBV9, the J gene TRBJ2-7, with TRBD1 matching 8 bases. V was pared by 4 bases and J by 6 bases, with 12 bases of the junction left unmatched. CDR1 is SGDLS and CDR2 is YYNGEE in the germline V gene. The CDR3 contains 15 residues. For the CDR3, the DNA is TGTGCCAGCAGCCCCACGGACAGGGCCGAACTCGAGCAGTACGTC. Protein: CASSPTDRAELEQYV.

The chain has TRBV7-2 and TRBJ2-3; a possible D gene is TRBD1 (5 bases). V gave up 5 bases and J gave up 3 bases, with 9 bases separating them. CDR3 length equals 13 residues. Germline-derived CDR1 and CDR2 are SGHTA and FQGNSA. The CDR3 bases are TGTGCCAGCAGCAATGGGGCAACAGATACGCAGTATTTT. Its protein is CASSNGATDTQYF.

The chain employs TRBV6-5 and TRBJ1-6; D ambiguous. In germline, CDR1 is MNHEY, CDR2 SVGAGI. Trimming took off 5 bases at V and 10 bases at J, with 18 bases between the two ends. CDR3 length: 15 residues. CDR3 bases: TGTGCCAGCAGTCCCCCCGGGGTCGGAGAGTCACCCCTCCACTTT. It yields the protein CASSPPGVGESPLHF.

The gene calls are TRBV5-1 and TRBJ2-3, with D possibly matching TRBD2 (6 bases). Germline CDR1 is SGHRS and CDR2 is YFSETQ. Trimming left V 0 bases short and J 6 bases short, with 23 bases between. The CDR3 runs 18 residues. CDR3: CASSLALGGAVAPDTQYF. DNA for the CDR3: TGCGCCAGCAGCTTGGCGTTAGGCGGGGCCGTCGCCCCTGATACGCAGTATTTT.

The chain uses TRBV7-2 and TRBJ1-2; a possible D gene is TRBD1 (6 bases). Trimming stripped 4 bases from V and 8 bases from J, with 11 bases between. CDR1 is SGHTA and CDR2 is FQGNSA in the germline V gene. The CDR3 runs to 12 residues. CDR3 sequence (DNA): TGTGCCAGCAGCTCCAACAGGGACGGCTACACCTTC. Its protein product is CASSSNRDGYTF.

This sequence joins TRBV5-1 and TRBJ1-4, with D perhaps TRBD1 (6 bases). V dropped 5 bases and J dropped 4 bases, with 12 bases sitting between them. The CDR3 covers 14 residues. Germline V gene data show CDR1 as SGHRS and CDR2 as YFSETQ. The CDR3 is CASRPDRSNEKLFF. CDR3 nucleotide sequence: TGCGCCAGCAGACCTGACAGGAGTAATGAAAAACTGTTTTTT. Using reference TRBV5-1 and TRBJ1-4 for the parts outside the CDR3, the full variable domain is KAGVTQTPRYLIKTRGQQVTLSCSPISGHRSVSWYQQTPGQGLQFLFEYFSETQRNKGNFPGRFSGRQFSNSRSEMNVSTLELGDSALYLCASRPDRSNEKLFFGSGTQLSVL.

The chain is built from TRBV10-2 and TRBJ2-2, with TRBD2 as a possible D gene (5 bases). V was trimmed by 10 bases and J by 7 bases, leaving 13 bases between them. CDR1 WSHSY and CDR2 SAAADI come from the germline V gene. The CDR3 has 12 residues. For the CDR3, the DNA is TGCGCCACTCAGCGGACGAACGGGGAGCTGTTTTTT. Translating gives CATQRTNGELFF.

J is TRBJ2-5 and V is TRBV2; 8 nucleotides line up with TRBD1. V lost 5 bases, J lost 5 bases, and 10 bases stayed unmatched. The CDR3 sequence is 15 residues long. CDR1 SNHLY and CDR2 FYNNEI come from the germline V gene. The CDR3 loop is CASSRQGLRMETQYF. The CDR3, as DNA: TGTGCCAGCAGTAGACAGGGGCTGCGGATGGAGACCCAGTACTTC.

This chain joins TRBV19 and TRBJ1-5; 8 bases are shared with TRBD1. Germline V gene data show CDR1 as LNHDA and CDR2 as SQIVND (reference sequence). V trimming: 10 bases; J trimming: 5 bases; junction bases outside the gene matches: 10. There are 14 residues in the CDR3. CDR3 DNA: TGTGCCACCAAAGACAGGGGCCGGGATCAGCCCCAGCATTTT. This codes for CATKDRGRDQPQHF.